A selection of T cell receptor beta chains follows, all from one sample in a study of T cell responses to AZD1222 COVID-19 vaccine. Measured with immunoSEQ multiplex PCR; TCRdb has only the in-frame clones, and not every one. The sample shows some 130,000 clones, 85% to 95% of them seen only once. The material sequenced was peripheral blood, taken on day 0 of AZD1222 vaccination. The receptor source for this set is an adult in good health. Both conserved end residues are part of each CDR3.

cdr3_aa,j_call,v_call
CASSAKGQRGGSYNEQFF,TRBJ2-1,TRBV2
CAWSYGTGNQPQHF,TRBJ1-5,TRBV30
CASSLSGQGATGELFF,TRBJ2-2,TRBV5-1
CASSLSPSGDNEQFF,TRBJ2-1,TRBV28
CASSDTGVQPQHF,TRBJ1-5,TRBV7-8
CASSLSWSSYEQYF,TRBJ2-7,TRBV7-2
CASSRGQGNEKLFF,TRBJ1-4,TRBV5-6
CASSGTDGYTF,TRBJ1-2,TRBV10-2
CASSDPASGADTQYF,TRBJ2-3,TRBV6-5
CASSPRFYRPISGNTIYF,TRBJ1-3,TRBV18